The T cell receptor (beta chain) under discussion was sequenced for a study of cytomegalovirus exposure and HLA in healthy donors. Study-wide results and caveats: HLA alleles were associated with 17,000 or so TCR beta sequences in a later analysis at 0.05 false discovery rate.

The PCR ran on 60 Vbeta and 13 Jbeta primers. The data were produced by immunoSEQ multiplex PCR, yet TCRdb's version contains in-frame clones alone and is incomplete. The sample consists of 120,000 or so clones, approximately 10% of them appearing once. These donors, healthy bone marrow donors, were studied. Notes on this clone: Its antigen is currently unknown.

CDR1 and CDR2 (germline): SGHVS, FNYEAQ. This CDR3 comprises 13 residues. The sequence was obtained from a woman aged 18-30 years in good health and CMV-seropositive. The sequenced sample was PBMCs. The rearrangement uses TRBV7-6 and TRBJ2-5; possible D gene TRBD2, 6 bases. Matching the DNA end better, TRBJ2-7 makes the J call doubtful. This CDR3 reads CASSPGLIYEQYF. The DNA of the CDR3 is TGTGCCAGCAGCCCGGGACTTATTTACGAGCAGTACTTC.